This entry describes one T cell receptor (beta chain). An amount of RNA that ranged from roughly 0.5 to 1 ug was reverse transcribed with random hexamers. In TCRdb, the immunoSEQ multiplex PCR reads were re-called with MiXCR into one record per CDR3 protein. The sample includes 160,000 or so distinct CDR3 sequences, about 94% of them seen just once. These data belong to a study of CD8 T cells in Susac syndrome. The CDR3 is made up of 13 amino acids. V lost 5 bases, J lost 6 bases, and 9 bases stayed unmatched. CDR1 and CDR2 from the germline V gene are SQVTM and ANQGSEA. Sequencing used CD4+ T cells from PBMCs. This TCR derives from a human donor in good health. This chain uses TRBV29-1 with TRBJ1-1; 7 bases agree with TRBD1. CDR3 in amino acids: CSVTLQGQPEAFF. CDR3 DNA sequence: TGCAGCGTTACATTACAGGGACAGCCTGAAGCTTTCTTT.